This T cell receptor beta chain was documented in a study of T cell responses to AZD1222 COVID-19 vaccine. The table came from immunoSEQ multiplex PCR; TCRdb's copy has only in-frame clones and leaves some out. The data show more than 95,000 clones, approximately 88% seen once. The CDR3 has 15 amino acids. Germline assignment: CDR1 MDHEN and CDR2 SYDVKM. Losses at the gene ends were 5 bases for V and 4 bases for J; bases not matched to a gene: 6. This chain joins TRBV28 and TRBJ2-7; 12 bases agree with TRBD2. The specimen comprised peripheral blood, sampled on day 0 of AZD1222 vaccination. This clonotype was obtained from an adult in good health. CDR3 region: CASSAAGTSGYEQYF. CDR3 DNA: TGTGCCAGCAGTGCAGCCGGGACTAGCGGGTACGAGCAGTACTTC. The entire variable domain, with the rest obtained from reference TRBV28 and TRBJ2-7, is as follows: DVKVTQSSRYLVKRTGEKVFLECVQDMDHENMFWYRQDPGLGLRLIYFSYDVKMKEKGDIPEGYSVSREKKERFSLILESASTNQTSMYLCASSAAGTSGYEQYFGPGTRLTVT.